These 18 T cell receptor beta chains came from one sample sequenced in a study of T-cell reconstitution after alpha-beta-depleted transplantation in children. Preparation of the TCRbeta library was carried out with unique molecular identifiers. One entry per CDR3 protein, called by TCRdb with MiXCR from the PCR reads. The repertoire holds around 960,000 distinct CDR3 sequences, with under 30% as singletons. The sample consisted of PBMCs, mostly from graft donor cells, taken 360 days after TCRalphabeta/CD19-depleted stem cell transplant. The receptor source for this set is a boy younger than two who had a stem cell transplant for SCID, so the T cells may come from the graft donor.

The CDR3 DNA follows: TGCAGTGCTAGAGCTACAGGGGCGCGCAATGAGCAGTTCTTC. This translates into CSARATGARNEQFF. The V call is TRBV20-1, the J call TRBJ2-1, with 7 bases matching TRBD1. This CDR3 is built from 14 residues. Losses at the gene ends were 1 base for V and 6 bases for J; bases not matched to a gene: 6. CDR1 and CDR2 (germline): DFQATT, SNEGSKA (reference sequence).

Only a few counts were recorded for this clonotype. The chain couples TRBV20-1 to TRBJ2-1; TRBD2 matches at 11 bases. With V trimmed by 3 bases and J by 3 bases, 7 bases remained unmatched. Germline-derived CDR1 and CDR2 are DFQATT and SNEGSKA (reference sequence). This CDR3 contains 16 residues. CDR3 loop: CSARASGGPIYNEQFF. The CDR3 region has the DNA TGCAGTGCTAGGGCTAGCGGGGGGCCGATCTACAATGAGCAGTTCTTC.

J is TRBJ2-3 and V is TRBV6-5; 11 bases match TRBD2. The CDR3 is 17 residues long. The J segment lost 1 base and the V segment lost 0 bases, leaving 3 bases of the junction unmatched. CDR1 and CDR2 (germline): MNHEY, SVGAGI. The CDR3 spells CASSYSKLAGGTDTQYF. CDR3 DNA sequence: TGTGCCAGCAGTTACTCGAAACTAGCGGGAGGCACAGATACGCAGTATTTT.

Regarding this clonotype: The junction shows a germline mismatch at one end, possibly a read error. J is TRBJ2-1 and V is TRBV20-1; the match to TRBD2 covers 10 bases. Germline values: CDR1 DFQATT, CDR2 SNEGSKA (reference sequence). This CDR3 has 15 amino acids. CDR3 sequence (DNA): TGCGGTGCTAGAGATGCTAGCGGGGGCCGGTATGAGCAGTTCTTC. Its protein is CGARDASGGRYEQFF.

This clonotype turned up a few times. The rearrangement uses TRBV7-6 and TRBJ2-3; 7 bases are shared with TRBD1. With V trimmed by 5 bases and J by 11 bases, 7 bases remained unmatched. The CDR3 is 12 residues long. Germline V gene data show CDR1 as SGHVS and CDR2 as FNYEAQ. CDR3 DNA: TGTGCCAGCAGCCTCCACAGGGGTGGGCAGTATTTT. Its protein product is CASSLHRGGQYF.

This chain connects TRBV3-1 to TRBJ2-1; 16 bases map to TRBD2. The CDR3 totals 17 residues. V trimming: 4 bases; J trimming: 4 bases; junction bases outside the gene matches: 4. Per the germline V gene, CDR1 is LGHDT and CDR2 is YNNKEL (reference sequence). The CDR3 here is CASSRGTSGGDYNEQFF. CDR3 DNA: TGTGCCAGCAGCCGTGGGACTAGCGGGGGGGATTACAATGAGCAGTTCTTC.

The gene calls are TRBV4-2 and TRBJ2-3; 12 bases align to TRBD2. J was trimmed by 1 base and V by 0 bases; bases with no gene match: 2. The germline CDR1 and CDR2 sequences are LGHNA and YNFKEQ. The CDR3 spans 17 residues. The chain's CDR3 is CASSQDRTSGGTDTQYF. In DNA, the CDR3 is TGTGCCAGCAGCCAAGATCGGACTAGCGGGGGCACAGATACGCAGTATTTT.

The V gene is TRBV3-1, the J gene TRBJ2-5, with D uncertain. V was shortened by 1 base and J by 10 bases, with 13 bases between the two germline ends. Germline values: CDR1 LGHDT, CDR2 YNNKEL (reference sequence). The CDR3 contains 13 residues. The DNA for the CDR3 is TGTGCCAGCAGCCAAGCAATCCTTGGAGACCAGTACTTC. Encoded protein: CASSQAILGDQYF.

The rearrangement links TRBV7-2 to TRBJ1-4; D remains ambiguous. Trimming took off 0 bases at V and 2 bases at J, with 10 bases between the two ends. Germline V gives CDR1 SGHTA, CDR2 FQGNSA. CDR3 length equals 16 residues. CDR3 sequence (DNA): TGTGCCAGCAGCTTAGCTGCAGCCGGTACTAATGAAAAACTGTTTTTT. Translated, it gives CASSLAAAGTNEKLFF.

This chain uses TRBV28 with TRBJ2-1; maybe TRBD2 (6 bases). The length of the CDR3 is 16 residues. Germline V gene lookup returns CDR1 MDHEN and CDR2 SYDVKM. V was trimmed by 6 bases and J by 7 bases, leaving 22 bases between them. CDR3 sequence: CASSLGGAGGVNEQFF. The CDR3 DNA is TGTGCCAGCAGCTTGGGCGGGGCAGGAGGAGTGAATGAGCAGTTCTTC.

This chain links TRBV7-6 with TRBJ2-3; no clear D gene. CDR3 length equals 17 residues. Looked up from germline, CDR1 is SGHVS and CDR2 is FNYEAQ. Trimming pared 5 bases from V and 0 bases from J, leaving 18 bases between. CDR3 sequence: CASSPPPEIASTDTQYF. In DNA, the CDR3 is TGTGCCAGCAGCCCCCCTCCCGAAATCGCTAGCACAGATACGCAGTATTTT.

DNA for the CDR3: TGTGCCAGCAGCTTAGAATTCGGACAGGGGGCTTCCTACAATGAGCAGTTCTTC. It specifies CASSLEFGQGASYNEQFF. This chain joins TRBV11-2 and TRBJ2-1; 11 bases line up with TRBD1. V lost 0 bases to trimming and J lost 1 base; unmatched junction nucleotides: 5. The CDR3 contains 18 residues. Looked up from germline, CDR1 is SGHAT and CDR2 is FQNNGV.

The chain carries TRBV15 and TRBJ1-3, with 8 bases fitting TRBD1. Germline lookup yields CDR1 LNHNV and CDR2 YYDKDF (reference sequence). CDR3 length: 16 amino acids. With 2 bases clipped from V and 4 bases from J, the junction kept 7 bases outside the gene matches. The CDR3 sequence: CATSRLPGQDGNTIYF. CDR3 nucleotides: TGTGCCACCAGCAGACTACCGGGACAGGACGGAAACACCATATATTTT. Full variable domain (remainder filled in from reference TRBV15 and TRBJ1-3): DAMVIQNPRYQVTQFGKPVTLSCSQTLNHNVMYWYQQKSSQAPKLLFHYYDKDFNNEADTPDNFQSRRPNTSFCFLDIRSPGLGDTAMYLCATSRLPGQDGNTIYFGEGSWLTVV.

This clonotype has more than one count but fewer than ten. The chain employs TRBV7-2 and TRBJ2-5; 10 nucleotides line up with TRBD2. CDR1 and CDR2 (germline): SGHTA, FQGNSA. The CDR3 covers 16 residues. J lost 5 bases, V lost 3 bases, and 9 bases had no gene match. CDR3 DNA sequence: TGTGCCAGCAGCTTCGCCCTTAGCGGGGGGATGGAGACCCAGTACTTC. This sequence encodes CASSFALSGGMETQYF. The full variable domain, with the rest looked up from reference TRBV7-2 and TRBJ2-5, is GAGVSQSPSNKVTEKGKDVELRCDPISGHTALYWYRQSLGQGLEFLIYFQGNSAPDKSGLPSDRFSAERTGGSVSTLTIQRTQQEDSAVYLCASSFALSGGMETQYFGPGTRLLVL.

This clonotype was seen a handful of times. The V call is TRBV5-5, the J call TRBJ2-7; D may match TRBD1 or TRBD2 (5 bases each). Germline CDR1 reads SGHKS; CDR2 reads YYEKEE (reference sequence). There are 13 residues in the CDR3. Trimming took off 3 bases at V and 7 bases at J, with 14 bases between the two ends. The CDR3 reads CASSSSGTGEQYF. In DNA, the CDR3 is TGTGCCAGCAGCTCCTCCGGGACGGGGGAGCAGTACTTC. Filled out from reference TRBV5-5 and TRBJ2-7, the complete variable domain reads DAGVTQSPTHLIKTRGQQVTLRCSPISGHKSVSWYQQVLGQGPQFIFQYYEKEERGRGNFPDRFSARQFPNYSSELNVNALLLGDSALYLCASSSSGTGEQYFGPGTRLTVT.

This rearrangement joins TRBV6-2 or TRBV6-3 to TRBJ2-7, with a possible D match to TRBD2 (5 bases). V gave up 8 bases and J gave up 5 bases, with 16 bases separating them. This CDR3 region has 13 residues. Germline V gene lookup returns CDR1 MNHEY and CDR2 SVGEGT. The CDR3 protein is CASSTEVQDEQYF. DNA for the CDR3: TGTGCCAGCTCAACGGAGGTCCAGGACGAGCAGTACTTC.

V gene TRBV9 combines with J gene TRBJ2-1; D possibly corresponds to TRBD2 (5 bases). In germline, CDR1 is SGDLS, CDR2 YYNGEE. Between the trimmed V and J ends, which lost 0 bases and 3 bases, there was a span of 13 bases. CDR3 length equals 16 residues. This CDR3 is CASSVAGSAVYNEQFF. The CDR3 nucleotides are TGTGCCAGCAGCGTAGCCGGTAGCGCCGTCTACAATGAGCAGTTCTTC.

The chain recombines TRBV5-1 with TRBJ1-1, with D tentatively TRBD1 (6 bases). V dropped 4 bases and J dropped 1 base, with 17 bases sitting between them. The CDR3 is 16 amino acids. Germline loops: CDR1 SGHRS, CDR2 YFSETQ. The CDR3 protein is CASSPGLRGENTEAFF. In DNA form, the CDR3 reads TGCGCCAGCAGCCCCGGTCTAAGGGGGGAGAACACTGAAGCTTTCTTT.